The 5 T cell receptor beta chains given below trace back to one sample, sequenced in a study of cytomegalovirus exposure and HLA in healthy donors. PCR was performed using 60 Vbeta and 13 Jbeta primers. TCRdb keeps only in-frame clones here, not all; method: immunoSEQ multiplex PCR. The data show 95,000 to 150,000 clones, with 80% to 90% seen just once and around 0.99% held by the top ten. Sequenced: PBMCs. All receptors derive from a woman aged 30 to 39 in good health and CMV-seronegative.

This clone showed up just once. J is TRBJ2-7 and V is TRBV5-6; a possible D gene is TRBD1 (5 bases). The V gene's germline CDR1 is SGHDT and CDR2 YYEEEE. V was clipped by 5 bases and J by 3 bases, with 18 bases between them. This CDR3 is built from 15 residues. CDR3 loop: CASRTRQPDHYEQYF. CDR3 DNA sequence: TGTGCCAGCAGAACCCGACAGCCCGACCACTACGAGCAGTACTTC.

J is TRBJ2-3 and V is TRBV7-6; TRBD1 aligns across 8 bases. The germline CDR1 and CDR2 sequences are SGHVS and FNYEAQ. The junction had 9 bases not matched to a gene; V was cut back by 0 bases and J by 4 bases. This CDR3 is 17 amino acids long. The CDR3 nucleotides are TGTGCCAGCAGCTTAGCCCCCCCCAGACAGGGGTCAGATACGCAGTATTTT. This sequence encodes CASSLAPPRQGSDTQYF.

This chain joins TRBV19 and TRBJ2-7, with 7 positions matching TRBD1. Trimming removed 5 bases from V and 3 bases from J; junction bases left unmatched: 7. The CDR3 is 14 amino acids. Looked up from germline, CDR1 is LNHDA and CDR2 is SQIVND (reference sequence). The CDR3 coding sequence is TGTGCCAGTAGTCCGGTCCGGGACAGCTACGAGCAGTACTTC. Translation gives CASSPVRDSYEQYF. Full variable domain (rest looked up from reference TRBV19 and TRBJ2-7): DGGITQSPKYLFRKEGQNVTLSCEQNLNHDAMYWYRQDPGQGLRLIYYSQIVNDFQKGDIAEGYSVSREKKESFPLTVTSAQKNPTAFYLCASSPVRDSYEQYFGPGTRLTVT.

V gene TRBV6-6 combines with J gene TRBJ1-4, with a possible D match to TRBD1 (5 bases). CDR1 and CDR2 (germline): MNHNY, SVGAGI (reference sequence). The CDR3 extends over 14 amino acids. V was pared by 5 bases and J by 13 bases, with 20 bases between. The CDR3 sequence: CASSTGVREKSLFF. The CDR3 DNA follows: TGTGCCAGCAGTACGGGAGTCAGGGAGAAGTCACTGTTTTTT.

CDR3 sequence (DNA): TGTGCCAGCAGTCTCTCCCGACAGAGCAATCAGCCCCAGCATTTT. It specifies CASSLSRQSNQPQHF. The V and J genes are TRBV27 and TRBJ1-5; D possibly corresponds to TRBD1 (5 bases). V was pared by 5 bases and J by 1 base, with 12 bases between. The CDR3 is 15 amino acids. The germline V gene has CDR1 MNHEY and CDR2 SMNVEV (reference sequence).